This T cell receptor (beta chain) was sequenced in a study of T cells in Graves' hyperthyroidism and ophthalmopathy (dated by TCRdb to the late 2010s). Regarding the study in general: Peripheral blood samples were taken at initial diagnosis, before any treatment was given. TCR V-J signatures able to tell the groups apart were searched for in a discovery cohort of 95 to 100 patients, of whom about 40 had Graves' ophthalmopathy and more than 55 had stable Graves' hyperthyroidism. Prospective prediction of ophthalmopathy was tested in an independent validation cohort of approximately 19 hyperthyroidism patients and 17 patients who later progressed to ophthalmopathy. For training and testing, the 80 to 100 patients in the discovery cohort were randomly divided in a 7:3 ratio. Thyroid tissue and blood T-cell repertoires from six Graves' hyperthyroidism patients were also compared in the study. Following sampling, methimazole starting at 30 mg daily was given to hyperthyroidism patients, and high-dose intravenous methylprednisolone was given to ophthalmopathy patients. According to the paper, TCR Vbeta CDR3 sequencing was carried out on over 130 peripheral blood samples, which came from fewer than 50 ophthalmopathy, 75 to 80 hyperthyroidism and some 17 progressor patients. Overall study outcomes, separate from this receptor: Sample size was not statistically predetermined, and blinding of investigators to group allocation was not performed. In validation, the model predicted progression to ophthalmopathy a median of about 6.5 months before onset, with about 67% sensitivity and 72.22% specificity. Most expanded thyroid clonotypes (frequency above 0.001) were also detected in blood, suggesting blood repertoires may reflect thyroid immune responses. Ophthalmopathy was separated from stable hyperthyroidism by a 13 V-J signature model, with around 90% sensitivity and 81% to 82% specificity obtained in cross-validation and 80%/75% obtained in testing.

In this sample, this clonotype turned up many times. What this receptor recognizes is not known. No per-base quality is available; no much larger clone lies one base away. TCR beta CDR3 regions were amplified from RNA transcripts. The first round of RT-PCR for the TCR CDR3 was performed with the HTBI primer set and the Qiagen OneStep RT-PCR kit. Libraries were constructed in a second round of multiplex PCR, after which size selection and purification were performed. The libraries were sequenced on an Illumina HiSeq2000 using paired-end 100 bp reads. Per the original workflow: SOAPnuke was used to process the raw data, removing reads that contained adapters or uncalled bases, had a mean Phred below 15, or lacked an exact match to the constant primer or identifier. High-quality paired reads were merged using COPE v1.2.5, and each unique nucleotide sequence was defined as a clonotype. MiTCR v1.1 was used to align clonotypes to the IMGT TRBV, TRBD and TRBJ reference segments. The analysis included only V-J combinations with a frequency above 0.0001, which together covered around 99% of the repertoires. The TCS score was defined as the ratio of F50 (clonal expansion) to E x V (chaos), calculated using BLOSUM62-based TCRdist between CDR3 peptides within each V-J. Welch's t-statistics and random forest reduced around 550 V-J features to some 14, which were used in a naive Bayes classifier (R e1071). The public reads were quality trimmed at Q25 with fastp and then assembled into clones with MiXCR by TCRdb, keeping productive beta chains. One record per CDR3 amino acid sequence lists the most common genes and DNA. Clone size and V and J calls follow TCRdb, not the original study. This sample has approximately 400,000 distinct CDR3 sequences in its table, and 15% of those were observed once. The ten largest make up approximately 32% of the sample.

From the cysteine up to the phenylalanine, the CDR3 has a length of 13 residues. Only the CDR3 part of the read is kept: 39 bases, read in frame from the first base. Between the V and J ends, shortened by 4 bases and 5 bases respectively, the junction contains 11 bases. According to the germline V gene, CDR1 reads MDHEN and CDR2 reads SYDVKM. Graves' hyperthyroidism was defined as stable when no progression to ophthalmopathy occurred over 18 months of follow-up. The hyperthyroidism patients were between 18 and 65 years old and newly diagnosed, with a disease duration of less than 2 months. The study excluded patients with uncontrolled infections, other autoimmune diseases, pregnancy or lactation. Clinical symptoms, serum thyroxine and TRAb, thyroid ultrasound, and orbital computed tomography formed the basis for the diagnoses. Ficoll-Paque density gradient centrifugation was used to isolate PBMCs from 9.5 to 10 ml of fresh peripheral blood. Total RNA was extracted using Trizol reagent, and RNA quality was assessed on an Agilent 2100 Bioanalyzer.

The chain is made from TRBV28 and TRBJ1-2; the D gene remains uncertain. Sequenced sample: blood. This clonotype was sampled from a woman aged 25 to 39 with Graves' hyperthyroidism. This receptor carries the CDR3 CASSSSWLYGYTF. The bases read TGTGCCAGCAGTTCCAGTTGGCTATATGGCTACACCTTC.